The text below deals with one TCR beta chain. Its antigen is as yet unknown. Clones were sequenced by immunoSEQ multiplex PCR, and TCRdb holds only the in-frame ones, with some missing. The sample records tens of thousands of clones, about four fifths being singletons. Each patient's relapse followed autologous stem cell transplantation, and brentuximab vedotin exposure varied. Each best response was a complete response, a partial response or progressive disease. The data were obtained in a study of PD-1 blockade in classical Hodgkin lymphoma. Study-wide points: A reduction in baseline TCR diversity was reportedly seen in newly diagnosed patients relative to healthy donors. CD4+ TCR diversity, unlike CD8+, rose significantly by C4D1. The authors excluded patients who started nivolumab under 1 year after ASCT.

Germline CDR1 reads PRHDT; CDR2 reads FYEKMQ (reference sequence). Trimming left V 1 base short and J 0 bases short, with 7 bases between. The CDR3 is 14 residues long. The chain employs TRBV13 and TRBJ2-7; tentatively, D is TRBD2 (5 bases). The clonotype originates from a human donor with classical Hodgkin lymphoma. The sequences come from peripheral blood mononuclear cells (PBMCs), collected before the second cycle of nivolumab. The CDR3 is CASSLADSSYEQYF. DNA of the CDR3: TGTGCCAGCAGCTTAGCGGACTCCTCCTACGAGCAGTACTTC.